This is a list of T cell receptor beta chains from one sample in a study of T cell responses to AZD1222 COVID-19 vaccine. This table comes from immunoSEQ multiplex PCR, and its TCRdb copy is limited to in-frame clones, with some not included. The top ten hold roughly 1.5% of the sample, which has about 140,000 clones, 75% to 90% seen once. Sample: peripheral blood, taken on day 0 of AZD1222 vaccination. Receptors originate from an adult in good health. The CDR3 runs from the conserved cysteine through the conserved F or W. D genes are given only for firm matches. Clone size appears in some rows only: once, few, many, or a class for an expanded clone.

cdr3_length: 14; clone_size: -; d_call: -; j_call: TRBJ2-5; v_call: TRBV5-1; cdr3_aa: CASSPSWGRETQYF; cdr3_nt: TGCGCCAGCAGCCCCTCGTGGGGGCGGGAGACCCAGTACTTC
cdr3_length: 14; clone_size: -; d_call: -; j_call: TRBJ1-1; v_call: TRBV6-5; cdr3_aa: CASSYSGQVLEAFF; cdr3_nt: TGTGCCAGCAGTTATTCCGGGCAAGTCTTGGAAGCTTTCTTT
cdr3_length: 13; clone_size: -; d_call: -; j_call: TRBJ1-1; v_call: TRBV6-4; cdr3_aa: CASSGRGGTEAFF; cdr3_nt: TGTGCCAGCAGTGGGCGGGGAGGGACTGAAGCTTTCTTT
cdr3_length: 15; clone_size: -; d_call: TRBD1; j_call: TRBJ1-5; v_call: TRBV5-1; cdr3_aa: CASSLSGQLNQPQHF; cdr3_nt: TGCGCCAGCAGCTTGTCGGGACAGCTCAATCAGCCCCAGCATTTT
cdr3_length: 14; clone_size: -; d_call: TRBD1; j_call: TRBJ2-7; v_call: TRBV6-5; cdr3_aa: CASCLDRVYNEQYF; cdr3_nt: TGTGCCAGCTGCCTGGACAGGGTATACAACGAGCAGTACTTC
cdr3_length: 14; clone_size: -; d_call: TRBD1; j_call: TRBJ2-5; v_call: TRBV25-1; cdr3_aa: CASRQTGAGETQYF; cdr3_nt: TGTGCCAGCAGGCAGACAGGGGCAGGGGAGACCCAGTACTTC
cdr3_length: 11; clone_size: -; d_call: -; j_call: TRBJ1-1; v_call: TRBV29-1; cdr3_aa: CSVRRVSEAFF; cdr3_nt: TGCAGCGTGCGCCGGGTCAGTGAAGCTTTCTTT
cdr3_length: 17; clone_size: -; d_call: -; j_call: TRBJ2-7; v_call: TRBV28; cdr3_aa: CASSLGDWSGRLYEQYF; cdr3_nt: TGTGCCAGCAGTTTGGGGGACTGGAGCGGGCGTCTGTACGAGCAGTACTTC
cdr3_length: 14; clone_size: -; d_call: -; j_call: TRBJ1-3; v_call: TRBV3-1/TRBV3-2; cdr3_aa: CASSRVAAGNTIYF; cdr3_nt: TGTGCCAGCAGCCGAGTGGCTGCGGGAAACACCATATATTTT
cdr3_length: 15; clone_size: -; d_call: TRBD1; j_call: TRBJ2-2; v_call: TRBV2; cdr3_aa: CASRGTGTATGELFF; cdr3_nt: TGTGCCAGCAGGGGGACAGGGACGGCCACCGGGGAGCTGTTTTTT
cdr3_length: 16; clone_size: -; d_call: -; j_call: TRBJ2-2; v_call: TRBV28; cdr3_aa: CASSLGLQLRTGELFF; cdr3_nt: TGTGCCAGCAGTCTGGGACTTCAACTCAGGACCGGGGAGCTGTTTTTT
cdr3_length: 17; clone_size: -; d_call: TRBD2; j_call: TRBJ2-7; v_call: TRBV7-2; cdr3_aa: CASSLAPTSGANHEQYF; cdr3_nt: TGTGCCAGCAGCTTAGCGCCGACTAGCGGGGCCAATCACGAGCAGTACTTC
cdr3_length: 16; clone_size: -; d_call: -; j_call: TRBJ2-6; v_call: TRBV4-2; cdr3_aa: CASRPGWGSGANVLTF; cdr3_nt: TGTGCCAGCAGGCCCGGCTGGGGCTCTGGGGCCAACGTCCTGACTTTC
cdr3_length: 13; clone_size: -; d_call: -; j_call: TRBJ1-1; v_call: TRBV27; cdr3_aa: CASSLAENTEAFF; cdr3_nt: TGTGCCAGCAGTTTAGCAGAGAACACTGAAGCTTTCTTT
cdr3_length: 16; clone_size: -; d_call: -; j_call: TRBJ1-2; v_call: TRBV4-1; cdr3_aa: CASTRSGRNLGYGYTF; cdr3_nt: TGCGCCAGCACCAGAAGTGGCAGAAACCTTGGCTATGGCTACACCTTC
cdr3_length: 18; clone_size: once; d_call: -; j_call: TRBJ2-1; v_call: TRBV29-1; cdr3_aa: CSVEDRFFGGRSYNEQFF; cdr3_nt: TGCAGCGTTGAAGATAGATTTTTCGGGGGTCGGTCCTACAATGAGCAGTTCTTC
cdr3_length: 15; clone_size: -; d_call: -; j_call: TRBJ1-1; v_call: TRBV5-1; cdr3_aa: CASSLVAGGNTEAFF; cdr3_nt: TGCGCCAGCAGCTTGGTGGCGGGGGGCAACACTGAAGCTTTCTTT
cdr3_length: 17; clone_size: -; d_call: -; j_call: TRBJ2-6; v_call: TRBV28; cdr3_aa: CASTLTGFGSGANVLTF; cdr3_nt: TGTGCCAGCACCCTAACAGGGTTCGGTTCTGGGGCCAACGTCCTGACTTTC
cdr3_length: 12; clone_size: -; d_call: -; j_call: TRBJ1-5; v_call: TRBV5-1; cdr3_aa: CASSLTGQPQHF; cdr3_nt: TGCGCCAGCAGCTTGACAGGGCAGCCCCAGCATTTT
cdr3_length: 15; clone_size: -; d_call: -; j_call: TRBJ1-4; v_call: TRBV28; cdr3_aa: CASGLQGTTNEKLFF; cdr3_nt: TGTGCCAGCGGACTACAAGGGACCACTAATGAAAAACTGTTTTTT
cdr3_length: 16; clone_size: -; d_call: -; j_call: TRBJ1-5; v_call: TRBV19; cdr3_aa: CASSILYGYSNQPQHF; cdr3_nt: TGTGCCAGTAGTATCTTATACGGATATAGCAATCAGCCCCAGCATTTT
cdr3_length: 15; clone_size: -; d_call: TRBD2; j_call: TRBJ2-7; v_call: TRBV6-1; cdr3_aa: CASSDNSGRRYEQYF; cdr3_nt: TGTGCCAGCAGTGACAATAGCGGGAGACGTTACGAGCAGTACTTC
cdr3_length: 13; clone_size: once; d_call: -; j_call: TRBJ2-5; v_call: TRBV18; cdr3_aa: CASSRDTQETQYF; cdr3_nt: TGTGCCAGCTCACGGGACACCCAAGAGACCCAGTACTTC
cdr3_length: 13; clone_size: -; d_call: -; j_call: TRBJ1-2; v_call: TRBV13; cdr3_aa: CASSRTTEGGYTF; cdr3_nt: TGTGCCAGCAGCCGTACTACGGAGGGTGGCTACACCTTC
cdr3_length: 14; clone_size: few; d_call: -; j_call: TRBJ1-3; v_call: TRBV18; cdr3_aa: CASSPQGYGNTIYF; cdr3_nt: TGTGCCAGCTCACCACAGGGGTACGGAAACACCATATATTTT
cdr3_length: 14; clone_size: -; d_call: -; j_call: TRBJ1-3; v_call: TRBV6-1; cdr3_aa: CASSDGLSGNTIYF; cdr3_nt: TGTGCCAGCAGTGATGGGCTATCTGGAAACACCATATATTTT
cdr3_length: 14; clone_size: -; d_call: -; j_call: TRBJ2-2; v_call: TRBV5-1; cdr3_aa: CASSWTGGAGELFF; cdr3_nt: TGCGCCAGCAGCTGGACAGGAGGGGCCGGGGAGCTGTTTTTT
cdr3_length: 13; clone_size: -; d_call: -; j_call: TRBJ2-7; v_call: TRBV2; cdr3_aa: CASRATSSYEQYF; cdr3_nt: TGTGCCAGCAGAGCGACTAGCTCCTACGAGCAGTACTTC
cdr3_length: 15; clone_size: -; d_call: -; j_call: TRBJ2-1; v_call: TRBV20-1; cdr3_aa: CSASIPRTPSNEQFF; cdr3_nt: TGCAGTGCTAGTATCCCTAGAACCCCCTCCAATGAGCAGTTCTTC
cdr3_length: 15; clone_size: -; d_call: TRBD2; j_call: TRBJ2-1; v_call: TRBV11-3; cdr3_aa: CASSSRLAGPNEQFF; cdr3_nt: TGTGCCAGCAGCTCCCGACTAGCGGGACCCAATGAGCAGTTCTTC
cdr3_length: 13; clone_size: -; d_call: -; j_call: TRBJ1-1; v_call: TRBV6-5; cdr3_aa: CASSWTENTEAFF; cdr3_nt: TGTGCCAGCAGTTGGACGGAGAACACTGAAGCTTTCTTT
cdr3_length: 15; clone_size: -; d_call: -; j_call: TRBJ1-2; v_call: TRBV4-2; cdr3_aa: CASSRKGAPSYGYTF; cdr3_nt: TGTGCCAGCAGCCGGAAAGGGGCCCCAAGCTATGGCTACACCTTC
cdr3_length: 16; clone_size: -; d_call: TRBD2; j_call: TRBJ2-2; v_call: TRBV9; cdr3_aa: CASSVPTSANTGELFF; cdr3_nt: TGTGCCAGCAGCGTACCGACTAGCGCGAACACCGGGGAGCTGTTTTTT
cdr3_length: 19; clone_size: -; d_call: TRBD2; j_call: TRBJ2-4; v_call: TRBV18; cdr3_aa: CASSPILAGGPGSKNIQYF; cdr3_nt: TGTGCCAGCTCACCAATACTAGCGGGAGGGCCGGGTTCCAAAAACATTCAGTACTTC
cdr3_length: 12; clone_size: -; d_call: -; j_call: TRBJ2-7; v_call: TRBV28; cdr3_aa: CASTSIPYEQYF; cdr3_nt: TGTGCCAGCACCTCAATTCCCTACGAGCAGTACTTC
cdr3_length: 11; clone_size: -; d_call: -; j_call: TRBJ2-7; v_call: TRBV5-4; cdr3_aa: CASSLDREQYF; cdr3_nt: TGTGCCAGCAGCTTGGATCGCGAGCAGTACTTC
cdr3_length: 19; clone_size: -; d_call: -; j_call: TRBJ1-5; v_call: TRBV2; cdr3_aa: CASSDPSRRGERSNQPQHF; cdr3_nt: TGTGCCAGCAGTGATCCGTCTAGGAGGGGGGAAAGGAGCAATCAGCCCCAGCATTTT
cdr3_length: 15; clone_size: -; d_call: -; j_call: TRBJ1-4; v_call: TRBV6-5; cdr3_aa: CASTSPSRPDEKLFF; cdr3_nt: TGTGCCAGCACTTCTCCGTCCCGACCGGATGAAAAACTGTTTTTT
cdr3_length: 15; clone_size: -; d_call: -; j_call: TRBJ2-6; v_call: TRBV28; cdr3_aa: CASRISGAGANVLTF; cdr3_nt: TGTGCCAGCCGAATTTCAGGGGCTGGGGCCAACGTCCTGACTTTC
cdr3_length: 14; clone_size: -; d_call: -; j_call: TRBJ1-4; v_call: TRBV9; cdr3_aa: CASSVGLWVEKLFF; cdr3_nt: TGTGCCAGCAGCGTGGGCCTTTGGGTTGAAAAACTGTTTTTT
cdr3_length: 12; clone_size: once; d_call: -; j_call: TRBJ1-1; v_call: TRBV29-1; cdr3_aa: CSVPWGRDEAFF; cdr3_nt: TGCAGCGTCCCATGGGGCAGGGATGAAGCTTTCTTT
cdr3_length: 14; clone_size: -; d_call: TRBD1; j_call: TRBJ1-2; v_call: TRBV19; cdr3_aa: CASSYRSDRDGYTF; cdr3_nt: TGTGCCAGTAGCTACCGATCGGACAGGGATGGCTACACCTTC
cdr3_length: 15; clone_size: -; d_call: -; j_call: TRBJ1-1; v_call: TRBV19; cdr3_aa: CASSIVARWSTEAFF; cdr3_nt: TGTGCCAGTAGTATAGTCGCCAGGTGGAGCACTGAAGCTTTCTTT
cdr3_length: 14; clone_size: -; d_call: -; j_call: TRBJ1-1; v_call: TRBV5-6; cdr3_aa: CASSSTGGNTEAFF; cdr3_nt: TGTGCCAGCAGTTCCACAGGAGGCAACACTGAAGCTTTCTTT
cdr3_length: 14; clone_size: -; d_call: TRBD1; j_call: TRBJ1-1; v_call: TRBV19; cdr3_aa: CASSLNDRDTEAFF; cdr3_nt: TGTGCCAGTAGTCTGAACGACAGGGACACTGAAGCTTTCTTT
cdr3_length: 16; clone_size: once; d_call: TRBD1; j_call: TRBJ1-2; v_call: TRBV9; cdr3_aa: CASSVGVTHTGDGYTF; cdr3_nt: TGTGCCAGCAGCGTAGGAGTAACTCATACAGGGGACGGCTACACCTTC
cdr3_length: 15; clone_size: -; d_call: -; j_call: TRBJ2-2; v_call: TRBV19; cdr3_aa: CASSAGQIRTGELFF; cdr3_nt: TGTGCCAGTAGTGCTGGACAGATTCGGACCGGGGAGCTGTTTTTT
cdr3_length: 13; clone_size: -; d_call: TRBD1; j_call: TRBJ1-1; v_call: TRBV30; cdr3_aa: CAWADREDTEAFF; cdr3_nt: TGTGCCTGGGCCGACAGGGAGGACACTGAAGCTTTCTTT
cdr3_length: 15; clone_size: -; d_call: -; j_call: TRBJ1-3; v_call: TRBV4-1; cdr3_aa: CASSQGDISGNTIYF; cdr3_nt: TGCGCCAGCAGCCAAGGGGACATCTCTGGAAACACCATATATTTT
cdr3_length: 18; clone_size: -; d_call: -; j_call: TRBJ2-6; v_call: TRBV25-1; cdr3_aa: CASSASRGSPGGANVLTF; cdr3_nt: TGTGCCAGCAGTGCCTCCCGAGGGAGCCCCGGTGGGGCCAACGTCCTGACTTTC
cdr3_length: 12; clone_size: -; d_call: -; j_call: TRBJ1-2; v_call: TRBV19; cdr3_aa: CASSMDGYGYTF; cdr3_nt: TGTGCCAGTAGTATGGACGGGTATGGCTACACCTTC
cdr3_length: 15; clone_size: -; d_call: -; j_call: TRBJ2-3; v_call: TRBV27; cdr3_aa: CASSPLQEGPDTQYF; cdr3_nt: TGTGCCAGCAGTCCATTACAAGAGGGTCCAGATACGCAGTATTTT
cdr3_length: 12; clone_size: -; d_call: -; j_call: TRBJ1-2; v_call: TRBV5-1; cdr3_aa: CASSLESYGYTF; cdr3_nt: TGCGCCAGCAGCTTGGAGAGTTATGGCTACACCTTC
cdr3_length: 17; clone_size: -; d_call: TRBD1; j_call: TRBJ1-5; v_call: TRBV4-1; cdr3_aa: CASSHFWGQVGNQPQHF; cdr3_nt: TGCGCCAGCAGCCATTTCTGGGGACAGGTTGGCAATCAGCCCCAGCATTTT
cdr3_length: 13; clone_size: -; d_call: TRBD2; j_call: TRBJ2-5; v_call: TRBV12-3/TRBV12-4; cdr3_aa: CASTTDSGGTQYF; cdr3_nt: TGTGCCAGCACTACGGATTCGGGGGGGACCCAGTACTTC
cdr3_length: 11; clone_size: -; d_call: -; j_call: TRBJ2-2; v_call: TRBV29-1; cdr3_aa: CSVEFWGELFF; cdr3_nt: TGCAGCGTTGAATTTTGGGGGGAGCTGTTTTTT
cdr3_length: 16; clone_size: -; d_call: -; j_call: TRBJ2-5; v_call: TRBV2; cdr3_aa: CASNLPGRHGKETQYF; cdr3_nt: TGTGCCAGCAATCTACCGGGACGACACGGGAAAGAGACCCAGTACTTC